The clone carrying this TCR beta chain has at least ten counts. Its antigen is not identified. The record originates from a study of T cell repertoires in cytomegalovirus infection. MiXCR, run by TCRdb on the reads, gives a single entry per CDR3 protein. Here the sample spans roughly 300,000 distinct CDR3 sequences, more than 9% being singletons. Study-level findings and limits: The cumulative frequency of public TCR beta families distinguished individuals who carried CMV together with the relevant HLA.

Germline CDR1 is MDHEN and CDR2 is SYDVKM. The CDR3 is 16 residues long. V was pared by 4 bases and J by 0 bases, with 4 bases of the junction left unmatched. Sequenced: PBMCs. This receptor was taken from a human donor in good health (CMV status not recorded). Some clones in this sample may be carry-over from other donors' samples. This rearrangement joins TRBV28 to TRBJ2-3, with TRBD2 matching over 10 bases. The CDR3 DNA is TGTGCCAGCAGTTCCCTGACTAGCGGGAGCACAGATACGCAGTATTTT. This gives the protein CASSSLTSGSTDTQYF.